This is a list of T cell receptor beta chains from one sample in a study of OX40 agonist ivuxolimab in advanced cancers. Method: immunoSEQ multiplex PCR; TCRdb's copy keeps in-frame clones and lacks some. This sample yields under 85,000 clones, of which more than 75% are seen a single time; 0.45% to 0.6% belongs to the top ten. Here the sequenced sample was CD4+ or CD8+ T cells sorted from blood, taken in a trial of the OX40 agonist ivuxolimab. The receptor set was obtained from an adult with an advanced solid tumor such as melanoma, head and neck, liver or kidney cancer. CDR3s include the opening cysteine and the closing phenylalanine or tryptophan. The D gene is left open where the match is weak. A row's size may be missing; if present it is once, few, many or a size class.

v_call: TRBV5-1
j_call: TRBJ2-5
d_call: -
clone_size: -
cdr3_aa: CASSFGVGVQRETQYF
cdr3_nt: TGCGCCAGCAGCTTCGGGGTGGGGGTCCAAAGAGAGACCCAGTACTTC

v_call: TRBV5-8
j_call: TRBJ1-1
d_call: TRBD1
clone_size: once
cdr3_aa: CASRRDRGANTEAFF
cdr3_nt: TGTGCCAGCAGGCGGGACAGGGGAGCGAACACTGAAGCTTTCTTT

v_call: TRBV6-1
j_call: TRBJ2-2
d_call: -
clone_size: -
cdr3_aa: CASMLFNGELFF
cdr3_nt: TGTGCCAGCATGTTGTTTAACGGGGAGCTGTTTTTT

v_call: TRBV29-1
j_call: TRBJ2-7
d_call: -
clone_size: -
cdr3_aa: CSAQLDSYEQYF
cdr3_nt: TGCAGCGCTCAGCTGGACAGCTACGAGCAGTACTTC

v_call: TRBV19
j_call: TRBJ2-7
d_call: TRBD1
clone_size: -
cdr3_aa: CASSIVSPGTGALEQYF
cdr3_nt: TGTGCCAGTAGTATCGTGTCGCCCGGGACAGGGGCTCTCGAGCAGTACTTC

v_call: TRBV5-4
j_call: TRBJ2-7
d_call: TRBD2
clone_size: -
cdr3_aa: CASSSRGGLAASYEQYF
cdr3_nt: TGTGCCAGCAGCTCGCGGGGCGGGCTAGCGGCGTCCTACGAGCAGTACTTC

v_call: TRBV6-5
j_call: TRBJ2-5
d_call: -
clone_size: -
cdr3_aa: CASSYSGFRETQYF
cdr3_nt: TGTGCCAGCAGTTACAGCGGGTTTAGGGAGACCCAGTACTTC

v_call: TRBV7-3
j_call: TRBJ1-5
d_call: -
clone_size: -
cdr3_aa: CASSLQADQPQHF
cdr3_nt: TGTGCCAGCAGCTTACAGGCCGATCAGCCCCAGCATTTT

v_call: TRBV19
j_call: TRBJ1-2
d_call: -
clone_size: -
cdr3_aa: CASNRDYRSYGYTF
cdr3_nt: TGTGCCAGTAATCGGGACTACAGGTCCTATGGCTACACCTTC

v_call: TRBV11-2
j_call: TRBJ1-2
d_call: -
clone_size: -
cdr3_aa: CASSALTYYGYTF
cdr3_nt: TGTGCCAGCAGCGCGCTCACGTACTATGGCTACACCTTC

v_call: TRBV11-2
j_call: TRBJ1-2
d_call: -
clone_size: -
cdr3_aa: CASSPSGYGYTF
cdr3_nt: TGTGCCAGCAGCCCGTCGGGCTATGGCTACACCTTC

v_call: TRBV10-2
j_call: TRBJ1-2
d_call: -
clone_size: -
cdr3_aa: CASSWTGYGYTF
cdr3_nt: TGCGCCAGCTCATGGACTGGTTATGGCTACACCTTC

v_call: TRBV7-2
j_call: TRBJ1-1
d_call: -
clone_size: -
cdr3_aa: CASSLGGSQNTEAFF
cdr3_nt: TGTGCCAGCAGCTTAGGGGGCAGCCAGAACACTGAAGCTTTCTTT

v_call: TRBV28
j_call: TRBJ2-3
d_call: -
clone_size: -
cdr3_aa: CASIGQGSTDTQYF
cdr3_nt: TGTGCCAGCATTGGGCAGGGGAGCACAGATACGCAGTATTTT

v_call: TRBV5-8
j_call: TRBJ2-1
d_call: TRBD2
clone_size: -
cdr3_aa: CASSPGGNSYNEQFF
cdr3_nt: TGTGCCAGCAGCCCGGGGGGGAACTCCTACAATGAGCAGTTCTTC

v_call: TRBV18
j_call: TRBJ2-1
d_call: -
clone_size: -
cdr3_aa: CASSPMMNRNHYNEQFF
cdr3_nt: TGTGCCAGCTCACCAATGATGAACAGGAATCACTACAATGAGCAGTTCTTC

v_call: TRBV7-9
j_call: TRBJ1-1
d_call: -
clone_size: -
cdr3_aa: CASSLGTLGAFF
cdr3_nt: TGTGCCAGCAGCTTAGGAACACTAGGAGCTTTCTTT

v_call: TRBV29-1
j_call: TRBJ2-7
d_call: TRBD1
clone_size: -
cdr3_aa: CSVARTGTYEQYF
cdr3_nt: TGCAGCGTTGCCCGGACAGGGACCTACGAGCAGTACTTC

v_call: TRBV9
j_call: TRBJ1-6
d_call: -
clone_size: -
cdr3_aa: CASSVEPLNSPLHF
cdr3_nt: TGTGCCAGCAGCGTAGAACCCCTCAATTCACCCCTCCACTTT

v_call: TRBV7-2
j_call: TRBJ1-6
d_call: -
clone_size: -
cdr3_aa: CASSLQVGTNSPLHF
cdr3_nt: TGTGCCAGCAGCTTACAGGTCGGAACCAATTCACCCCTCCACTTT

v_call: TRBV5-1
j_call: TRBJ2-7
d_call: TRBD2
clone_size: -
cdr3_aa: CASSPRLGSSSGEGYEQYF
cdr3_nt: TGCGCCAGCAGCCCTCGACTGGGTTCGTCTTCGGGGGAGGGGTACGAGCAGTACTTC

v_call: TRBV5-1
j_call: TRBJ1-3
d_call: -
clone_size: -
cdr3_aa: CASSLQDRDTIYF
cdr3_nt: TGCGCCAGCAGCCTACAGGACCGGGACACCATATATTTT

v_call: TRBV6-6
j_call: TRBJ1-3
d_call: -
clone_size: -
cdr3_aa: CASSYQGTIYF
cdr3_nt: TGTGCCAGCAGTTACCAGGGCACCATATATTTT

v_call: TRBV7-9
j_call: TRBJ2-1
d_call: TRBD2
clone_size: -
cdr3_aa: CASSPGTSGGEQFF
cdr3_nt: TGTGCCAGCAGCCCTGGGACTAGCGGCGGTGAGCAGTTCTTC

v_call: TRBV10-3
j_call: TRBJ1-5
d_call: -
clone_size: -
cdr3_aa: CAISDRWDQPQHF
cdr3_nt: TGTGCCATCAGCGACAGGTGGGACCAGCCCCAGCATTTT

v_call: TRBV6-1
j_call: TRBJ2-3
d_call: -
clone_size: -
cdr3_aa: CASADGPSTDTQYF
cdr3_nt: TGTGCCAGCGCGGACGGGCCGAGCACAGATACGCAGTATTTT

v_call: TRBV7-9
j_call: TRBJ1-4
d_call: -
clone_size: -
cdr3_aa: CASSPRDNEKLFF
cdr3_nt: TGTGCCAGCAGTCCACGGGATAATGAAAAACTGTTTTTT

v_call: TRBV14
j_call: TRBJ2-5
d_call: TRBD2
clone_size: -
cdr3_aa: CASSHGTIPETQYF
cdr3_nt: TGTGCCAGCAGCCACGGGACTATCCCAGAGACCCAGTACTTC

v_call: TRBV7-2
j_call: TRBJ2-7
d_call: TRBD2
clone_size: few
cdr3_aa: CASSLASTGGQDEQYF
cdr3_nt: TGTGCCAGCAGCTTAGCGTCTACGGGGGGGCAAGACGAGCAGTACTTC

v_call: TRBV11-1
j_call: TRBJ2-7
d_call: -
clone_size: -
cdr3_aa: CASSQGPKTYEQYF
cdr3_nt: TGTGCCAGCAGCCAGGGGCCAAAGACCTACGAGCAGTACTTC

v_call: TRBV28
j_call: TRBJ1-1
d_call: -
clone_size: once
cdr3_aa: CASSFSRTALNTEAFF
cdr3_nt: TGTGCCAGCAGTTTTTCCCGGACAGCTTTGAACACTGAAGCTTTCTTT

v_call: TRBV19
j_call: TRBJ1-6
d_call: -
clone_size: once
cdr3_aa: CASSMDSPLHF
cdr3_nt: TGTGCCAGTAGTATGGATTCACCCCTCCACTTT

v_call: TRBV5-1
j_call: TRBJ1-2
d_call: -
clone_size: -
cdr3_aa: CASSLNLEGTGYTF
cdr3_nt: TGCGCCAGCAGCTTAAATTTAGAGGGAACTGGCTACACCTTC

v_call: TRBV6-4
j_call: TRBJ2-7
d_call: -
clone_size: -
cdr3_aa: CASEIRGTLSDEQYF
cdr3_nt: TGTGCCAGCGAGATCCGAGGGACACTCTCAGACGAGCAGTACTTC

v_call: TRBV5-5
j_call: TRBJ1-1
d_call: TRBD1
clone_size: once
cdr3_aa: CASSIRQGGRNTEAFF
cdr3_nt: TGTGCCAGCAGCATACGACAGGGCGGGAGGAACACTGAAGCTTTCTTT

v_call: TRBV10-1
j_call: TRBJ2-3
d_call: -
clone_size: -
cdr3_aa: CASSPGAGWMGDTQYF
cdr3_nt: TGCGCCAGCAGTCCCGGGGCAGGGTGGATGGGAGATACGCAGTATTTT

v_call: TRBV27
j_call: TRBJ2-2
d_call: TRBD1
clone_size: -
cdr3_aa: CASSFRDRGRAGELFF
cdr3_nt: TGTGCCAGCAGTTTCCGGGACAGGGGGCGCGCCGGGGAGCTGTTTTTT

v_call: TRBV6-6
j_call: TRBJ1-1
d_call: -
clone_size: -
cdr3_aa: CASSYRRGGAAEAFF
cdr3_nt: TGTGCCAGCAGTTACCGCCGGGGAGGAGCGGCTGAAGCTTTCTTT

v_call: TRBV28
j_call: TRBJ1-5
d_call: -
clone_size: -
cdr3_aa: CASSLTFGQPQHF
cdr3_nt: TGTGCCAGCAGTTTAACGTTCGGTCAGCCCCAGCATTTT

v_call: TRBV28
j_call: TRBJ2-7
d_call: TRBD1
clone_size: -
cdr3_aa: CASGQALAEQYF
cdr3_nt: TGTGCCAGCGGACAGGCCCTGGCGGAGCAGTACTTC

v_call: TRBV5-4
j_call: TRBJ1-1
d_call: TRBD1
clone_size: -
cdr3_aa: CASRKQGAANTEAFF
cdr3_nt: TGTGCCAGCAGGAAACAGGGGGCGGCGAACACTGAAGCTTTCTTT

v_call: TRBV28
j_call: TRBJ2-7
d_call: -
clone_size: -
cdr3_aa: CASSLVGRYEQYF
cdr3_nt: TGTGCCAGCAGTTTGGTCGGGCGCTACGAGCAGTACTTC

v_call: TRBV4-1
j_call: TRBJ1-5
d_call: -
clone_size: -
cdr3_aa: CASSQPDQPQHF
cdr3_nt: TGCGCCAGCAGCCAACCCGATCAGCCCCAGCATTTT

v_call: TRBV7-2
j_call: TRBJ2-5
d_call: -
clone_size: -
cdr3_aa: CASSHDWQETQYF
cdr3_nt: TGTGCCAGCAGCCACGACTGGCAAGAGACCCAGTACTTC

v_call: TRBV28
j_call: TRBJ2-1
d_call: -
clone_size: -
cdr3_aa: CASQGGWDEQFF
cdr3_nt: TGTGCCAGCCAAGGGGGGTGGGATGAGCAGTTCTTC

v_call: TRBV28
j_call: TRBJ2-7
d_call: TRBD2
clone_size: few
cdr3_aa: CASSLSRAGGHEQYF
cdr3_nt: TGTGCCAGCAGTTTATCTCGGGCGGGGGGTCACGAGCAGTACTTC

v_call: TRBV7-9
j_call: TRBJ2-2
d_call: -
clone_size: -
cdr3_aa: CASSEPRDSQNTGELFF
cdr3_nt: TGTGCCAGCAGTGAACCCAGGGACTCACAAAACACCGGGGAGCTGTTTTTT

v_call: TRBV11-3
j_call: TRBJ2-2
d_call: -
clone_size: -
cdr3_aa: CASSWQGYTGELFF
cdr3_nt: TGTGCCAGCAGCTGGCAGGGGTACACCGGGGAGCTGTTTTTT

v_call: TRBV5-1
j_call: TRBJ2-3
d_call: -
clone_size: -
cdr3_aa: CASSSAGPRRDTQYF
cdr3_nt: TGCGCCAGCAGCTCTGCTGGCCCCCGGAGGGATACGCAGTATTTT

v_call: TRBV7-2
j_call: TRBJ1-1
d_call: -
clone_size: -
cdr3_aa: CASSLAAVNTEAFF
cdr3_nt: TGTGCCAGCAGCTTAGCTGCGGTGAACACTGAAGCTTTCTTT

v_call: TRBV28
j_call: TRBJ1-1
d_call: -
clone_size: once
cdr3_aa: CASSSFYRDTEAFF
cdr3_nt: TGTGCCAGCAGTTCTTTTTACAGGGACACTGAAGCTTTCTTT

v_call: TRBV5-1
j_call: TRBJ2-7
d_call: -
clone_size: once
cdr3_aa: CASSPLLELGEQYF
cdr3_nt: TGCGCCAGCAGCCCCTTACTAGAATTGGGCGAGCAGTACTTC

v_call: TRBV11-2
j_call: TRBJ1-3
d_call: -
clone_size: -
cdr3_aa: CASSLGGLFGNTIYF
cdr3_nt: TGTGCCAGCAGCTTAGGGGGGCTATTCGGAAACACCATATATTTT

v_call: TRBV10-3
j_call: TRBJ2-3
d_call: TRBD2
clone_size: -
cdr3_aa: CAIRPGTSGGRGTDTQYF
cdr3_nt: TGTGCCATCAGGCCCGGGACTAGCGGGGGGAGGGGCACAGATACGCAGTATTTT